These 30 T cell receptor beta chains were sequenced from one sample in a study of immune evolution from preneoplasia to lung adenocarcinoma (dated by TCRdb to about 2021). The library was made by the immunoSEQ multiplex PCR assay. TCRdb obtained this table from immuneACCESS and retained in-frame rearrangements with V and J assigned. These tables miss some clones; where compared with another copy, unresolved V genes account for less than half of the shortfall, and the remainder is unexplained. Recorded for this sample are over 30,000 clones; about 73% of them occurred a single time. 5.5% to 7.5% of the sample belongs to the ten largest clones. The specimen sequenced was FFPE invasive lung adenocarcinoma tissue. Explained via the paper, the cell subset or site label denotes: frankly invasive lung adenocarcinoma (ADC). The source is a person aged 55 to 70 with lung adenocarcinoma.

The chain joins TRBV11-3 to TRBJ1-2, with 7 bases matching TRBD1. The CDR3 runs 14 residues. Germline-derived CDR1 and CDR2 are SGHNT and YENEEA. The trim removed 4 bases at V and 5 bases at J, leaving 7 bases unmatched. This CDR3 is CASSSGTEAYGYTF. The CDR3 DNA is TGTGCCAGCAGCTCAGGGACAGAAGCTTATGGCTACACCTTC.

The sample holds a few counts of this clone. The V call is TRBV28, the J call TRBJ2-1; TRBD2 aligns across 13 bases. The CDR3 spans 15 residues. The germline V gene encodes CDR1 MDHEN and CDR2 SYDVKM. Losses at the gene ends were 6 bases for V and 8 bases for J; bases not matched to a gene: 7. The DNA for the CDR3 is TGTGCCAGCAGCCAAGGACTAGCGGGAGTCCATGAGCAGTTCTTC. Translated, it gives CASSQGLAGVHEQFF.

This chain uses TRBV11-3 with TRBJ2-5; D gene ambiguous. This CDR3 is 14 amino acids long. Trimming removed 3 bases at V and 4 bases at J, with 12 bases between. Germline lookup yields CDR1 SGHNT and CDR2 YENEEA. The CDR3 sequence: CASSLNRNLETQYF. Written as DNA, the CDR3 is TGTGCCAGCAGCTTGAACAGAAATCTAGAGACCCAGTACTTC. Together with reference TRBV11-3 and TRBJ2-5, the CDR3 gives the full variable domain: EAGVVQSPRYKIIEKKQPVAFWCNPISGHNTLYWYLQNLGQGPELLIRYENEEAVDDSQLPKDRFSAERLKGVDSTLKIQPAELGDSAVYLCASSLNRNLETQYFGPGTRLLVL.

The CDR3 coding sequence is TGTGCCAGCAGGTCAGGGGGCGGGGGAACCTACGAGCAGTACTTC. This sequence encodes CASRSGGGGTYEQYF. The chain couples TRBV27 to TRBJ2-7, with a tentative D call TRBD1 (8 bases). V was pared by 6 bases and J by 2 bases, with 17 bases between. CDR1 and CDR2 (germline): MNHEY, SMNVEV (reference sequence). The CDR3 spans 15 residues.

This clone was counted a few times. The chain links TRBV7-3 to TRBJ2-3; no firm D call. The V end lost 5 bases, the J end lost 0 bases, and 6 bases lay between the germline ends. This CDR3 spans 13 amino acids. Per germline, CDR1 SGHTA and CDR2 FQGTGA. CDR3 amino acids: CASSRWSTDTQYF. In DNA form, the CDR3 reads TGTGCCAGCAGCCGCTGGAGCACAGATACGCAGTATTTT.

The genes are TRBV30 and TRBJ1-5; no firm D call. With 2 bases removed from V and 3 bases from J, the gap between germline ends came to 17 bases. This CDR3 region has 16 residues. Germline V gives CDR1 GTSNPN, CDR2 SVGIG (reference sequence). CDR3 sequence: CAWSTHLGRLNQPQHF. CDR3 sequence (DNA): TGTGCCTGGAGTACCCACCTTGGACGGCTCAATCAGCCCCAGCATTTT.

This chain links TRBV6-6 with TRBJ2-7; 7 bases match TRBD1. The CDR3 extends over 13 amino acids. The V gene's germline CDR1 is MNHNY and CDR2 SVGAGI (reference sequence). V was pared by 6 bases and J by 4 bases, with 6 bases of the junction left unmatched. CDR3 coding DNA: TGTGCCAGCAGACACCGGGACAGTTACGAGCAGTACTTC. Its protein product is CASRHRDSYEQYF.

The chain recombines TRBV25-1 with TRBJ1-1; no clear D. CDR3 length: 13 residues. The V gene lost 3 bases and the J gene lost 1 base, with 6 bases spanning the gap. Germline loops: CDR1 MGHDK, CDR2 SYGVNS. CDR3 in DNA: TGTGCCAGCAGTGATTACAAGAACACTGAAGCTTTCTTT. Translation: CASSDYKNTEAFF.

This chain joins TRBV18 and TRBJ2-3, with 8 bases that match TRBD1. CDR1 KGHSH and CDR2 LQKENI come from the germline V gene. CDR3 length equals 14 residues. V was pared by 1 base and J by 5 bases, with 2 bases of the junction left unmatched. The CDR3: CASSPQGQEDTQYF. The CDR3 coding sequence is TGTGCCAGCTCACCACAGGGACAGGAAGATACGCAGTATTTT. Supplemented by reference TRBV18 and TRBJ2-3, the full variable domain reads NAGVMQNPRHLVRRRGQEARLRCSPMKGHSHVYWYRQLPEEGLKFMVYLQKENIIDESGMPKERFSAEFPKEGPSILRIQQVVRGDSAAYFCASSPQGQEDTQYFGPGTRLTVL.

This clone is labeled as medium-sized. No DNA is shown, since the ends of the CDR3 on it are uncertain; the CDR3 is the one TCRdb lists. The chain recombines TRBV16 with TRBJ2-7; the table assigns TRBD2, which was not confirmed against the DNA. The CDR3 extends over 14 residues, inclusive of both ends. Germline values: CDR1 KGHSY, CDR2 FQNENV. The CDR3 region is CASSQWASGSSEYF.

This chain uses TRBV6-5 with TRBJ2-7; no reliable D call. V was trimmed by 5 bases and J by 3 bases, leaving 11 bases between them. CDR1 is MNHEY, CDR2 SVGAGI, per germline. The CDR3 length is 13 residues. The CDR3 coding sequence is TGTGCCAGCAGTCCTGGGCTCCGCTACGAGCAGTACTTC. Encoded protein: CASSPGLRYEQYF.

V gene TRBV19 combines with J gene TRBJ2-1, with a weak D call TRBD1 (6 bases). Looked up from germline, CDR1 is LNHDA and CDR2 is SQIVND (reference sequence). The CDR3 runs to 15 residues. Trimming took off 1 base at V and 3 bases at J, with 10 bases between the two ends. The chain's CDR3 is CASSIGTAIYNEQFF. In DNA form, the CDR3 reads TGTGCCAGTAGTATAGGGACAGCAATCTACAATGAGCAGTTCTTC.

This clone has only one observation. This rearrangement joins TRBV4-2 to TRBJ1-2, with 7 bases matching TRBD1. The V and J ends lost 4 bases and 8 bases, in that order; junction bases with no gene match: 13. Germline lookup yields CDR1 LGHNA and CDR2 YNFKEQ. The CDR3 is 15 amino acids. The chain's CDR3 is CASSPPVVTGVGYTF. CDR3 coding DNA: TGTGCCAGCAGCCCCCCTGTAGTTACAGGGGTCGGCTACACCTTC.

V is TRBV11-2 and J is TRBJ2-3; TRBD2 agrees at 7 bases. With 7 bases clipped from V and 4 bases from J, the junction kept 11 bases outside the gene matches. CDR1 is SGHAT, CDR2 FQNNGV, per germline. This CDR3 contains 15 residues. The CDR3 DNA reads TGTGCCAGCACCCCGTGGGAGGGCAATGCAGATACGCAGTATTTT. Residues: CASTPWEGNADTQYF. The complete variable domain, with remaining parts taken from reference TRBV11-2 and TRBJ2-3, reads EAGVAQSPRYKIIEKRQSVAFWCNPISGHATLYWYQQILGQGPKLLIQFQNNGVVDDSQLPKDRFSAERLKGVDSTLKIQPAKLEDSAVYLCASTPWEGNADTQYFGPGTRLTVL.

This chain links TRBV5-1 with TRBJ2-1; D remains unclear. Germline CDR1 SGHRS, CDR2 YFSETQ. This CDR3 comprises 15 residues. Trimming removed 2 bases at V and 0 bases at J, with 9 bases between. The CDR3 reads CASSFDFSSYNEQFF. CDR3 DNA: TGCGCCAGCAGCTTCGATTTCAGCTCCTACAATGAGCAGTTCTTC.

The V gene is TRBV11-2, the J gene TRBJ2-7; no clear D. V lost 4 bases and J lost 0, with 10 bases in between. The CDR3 totals 14 residues. Looked up from germline, CDR1 is SGHAT and CDR2 is FQNNGV. The CDR3 region is CASSWGFSSYEQYF. CDR3 DNA: TGTGCCAGCAGCTGGGGTTTTTCCTCCTACGAGCAGTACTTC.

This clone appeared a few times. The DNA is left out, because the CDR3 cannot be placed on it with certainty; the CDR3 is given as TCRdb lists it. The J gene is TRBJ1-5, the V gene TRBV30. The germline V gene encodes CDR1 GTSNPN and CDR2 SVGIG (reference sequence). The CDR3 is 15 residues long, counting both termini. The CDR3 here is CAWSFGEGSNQPQHF.

The chain uses TRBV18 and TRBJ2-7; 8 nucleotides agree with TRBD1. Trimming cost V 10 bases and J 3 bases; bases outside gene matches: 11. CDR1 and CDR2 (germline): KGHSH, LQKENI. The CDR3 is made up of 14 amino acids. This CDR3 reads CATGQGGRGYEQYF. The CDR3 DNA is TGTGCCACCGGACAGGGAGGTCGGGGCTACGAGCAGTACTTC.

The gene calls are TRBV9 and TRBJ2-5; D is unresolved. The CDR3 is made up of 10 amino acids. Trimming stripped 6 bases from V and 0 bases from J, with 0 bases between. From germline, CDR1 is SGDLS and CDR2 YYNGEE. The DNA of the CDR3 is TGTGCCAGCAACCAAGAGACCCAGTACTTC. Encoded protein: CASNQETQYF.

The chain links TRBV7-8 to TRBJ2-7; D may be TRBD2 (6 bases). The CDR3 covers 14 residues. CDR1 is SGHVS and CDR2 is FQNEAQ in the germline V gene. V lost 5 bases, J lost 3 bases, and 14 bases lay in between. The CDR3 DNA is TGTGCCAGCAGCCCCCGGGACTCTTTCTACGAGCAGTACTTC. This gives the protein CASSPRDSFYEQYF. The full variable domain, rest sourced from reference TRBV7-8 and TRBJ2-7, is GAGVSQSPRYKVAKRGQDVALRCDPISGHVSLFWYQQALGQGPEFLTYFQNEAQLDKSGLPSDRFFAERPEGSVSTLKIQRTQQEDSAVYLCASSPRDSFYEQYFGPGTRLTVT.

This chain links TRBV19 with TRBJ1-2; unclear D gene. There are 12 residues in the CDR3. Trimming removed 5 bases from V and 3 bases from J, with 7 bases in between. The germline gives CDR1 LNHDA, CDR2 SQIVND (reference sequence). CDR3 region: CASSRADYGYTF. The DNA of the CDR3 is TGTGCCAGTAGTCGTGCGGACTATGGCTACACCTTC.

This chain connects TRBV7-8 to TRBJ2-7, with D maybe TRBD2 (6 bases). The CDR3 has 18 amino acids. V lost 1 base and J lost 3, with 22 bases in between. CDR1 SGHVS and CDR2 FQNEAQ come from the germline V gene. CDR3 DNA sequence: TGTGCCAGCAGCTTAGTGGGTTACGCTAGCGACGGGAACTACGAGCAGTACTTC. Translating gives CASSLVGYASDGNYEQYF.

The gene calls are TRBV30 and TRBJ1-6, with D possibly TRBD1 on 6 matching bases. The CDR3 consists of 13 residues. The germline gives CDR1 GTSNPN, CDR2 SVGIG (reference sequence). The germline V and J ends were trimmed by 3 bases and 7 bases, with 10 bases remaining between them. This chain's CDR3 is CAWRGQGNSPLHF. Here the CDR3 DNA reads TGTGCCTGGAGAGGGCAGGGGAATTCACCCCTCCACTTT. The whole variable domain, remainder taken from reference TRBV30 and TRBJ1-6, is SQTIHQWPATLVQPVGSPLSLECTVEGTSNPNLYWYRQAAGRGLQLLFYSVGIGQISSEVPQNLSASRPQDRQFILSSKKLLLSDSGFYLCAWRGQGNSPLHFGNGTRLTVT.

This clone was recorded a few times. The CDR3 spells CASSFVGGGDEQFF. CDR3 DNA: TGCGCCAGCAGCTTCGTTGGTGGTGGGGATGAGCAGTTCTTC. The V and J genes are TRBV5-1 and TRBJ2-1; D gene ambiguous. V was cut by 2 bases and J by 8 bases, with 14 bases left in between. The germline gives CDR1 SGHRS, CDR2 YFSETQ. This CDR3 is 14 amino acids long.

The chain combines TRBV10-3 with TRBJ1-5; no firm D call. Germline V gene sequence: CDR1 ENHRY, CDR2 SYGVKD. The CDR3 has 13 amino acids. V lost 2 bases, J lost 5 bases, and 7 bases lay in between. The chain's CDR3 is CAISEELHQPQHF. The CDR3 DNA reads as TGTGCCATCAGTGAGGAGCTCCATCAGCCCCAGCATTTT.

A few counts support this clone. V is TRBV7-2 and J is TRBJ2-3; 8 bases align to TRBD2. The junction had 11 bases not matched to a gene; V was cut back by 5 bases and J by 4 bases. The CDR3 spans 16 residues. The germline gives CDR1 SGHTA, CDR2 FQGNSA. The CDR3 DNA reads TGTGCCAGCAGCACAACCGGGACTAGTCGTGCAGATACGCAGTATTTT. Protein: CASSTTGTSRADTQYF.

The chain recombines TRBV7-9 with TRBJ1-4, with unresolved D. The CDR3 is 13 amino acids. V lost 5 bases and J 8 bases, leaving 12 bases between the germline ends. Looked up from germline, CDR1 is SEHNR and CDR2 is FQNEAQ (reference sequence). As DNA, the CDR3 is TGTGCCAGCAGCCCCCCCCAGGACGAAAAACTGTTTTTT. It codes for CASSPPQDEKLFF.

This clone was observed a few times. The chain combines TRBV7-9 with TRBJ2-1; the match to TRBD1 covers 9 bases. Germline loops: CDR1 SEHNR, CDR2 FQNEAQ (reference sequence). With 4 bases clipped from V and 8 bases from J, the junction kept 6 bases outside the gene matches. The CDR3 covers 14 residues. CDR3 in amino acids: CASSYTGGGYEQFF. The CDR3 coding sequence is TGTGCCAGCAGCTATACAGGGGGCGGGTATGAGCAGTTCTTC.

This chain connects TRBV30 to TRBJ1-1, with D unresolved. Trimming removed 5 bases at V and 3 bases at J, with 16 bases between. Per the germline V gene, CDR1 is GTSNPN and CDR2 is SVGIG (reference sequence). There are 14 residues in the CDR3. CDR3 in amino acids: CAWGAEVADTEAFF. The DNA for the CDR3 is TGTGCCTGGGGCGCAGAGGTTGCGGACACTGAAGCTTTCTTT. The complete variable domain, with remaining parts taken from reference TRBV30 and TRBJ1-1, reads SQTIHQWPATLVQPVGSPLSLECTVEGTSNPNLYWYRQAAGRGLQLLFYSVGIGQISSEVPQNLSASRPQDRQFILSSKKLLLSDSGFYLCAWGAEVADTEAFFGQGTRLTVV.

This clone was seen more than once but under ten times. The chain is built from TRBV21-1 and TRBJ1-5. TRBV21-1 is a pseudogene. CDR3 size: 17 residues. CDR3 bases: TGTGCCAGCAGCAAAGCGGGCCGGGAGGGGGTCAATCAGCCCCAGCATTTT. Translation gives CASSKAGREGVNQPQHF.